This is a list of T cell receptor beta chains from one sample in a study of T cells in Graves' hyperthyroidism and ophthalmopathy. TCRdb ran MiXCR on the multiplex PCR reads and lists one entry per CDR3 protein. The table has about 360,000 distinct CDR3 sequences, approximately 14% seen once. Sample: blood. The receptors originated from a woman younger than 30 with Graves' hyperthyroidism that later progressed to Graves' ophthalmopathy. Each CDR3 is given with its conserved first and last residue. The D gene is left open where the match is weak. Size values are once, few and many counts, or a class for expanded clones, and some rows have none.

J: TRBJ2-7
size: many
D: TRBD1
V: TRBV2
DNA: TGTGCCAGCAGTGGGACAGGGGGCGTCGAGCAGTACTTC
CDR3: CASSGTGGVEQYF

J: TRBJ2-1
size: many
D: TRBD2
V: TRBV18
DNA: TGTGCCAGCTCACCCGGACTAGCGAGCAATGAGCAGTTCTTC
CDR3: CASSPGLASNEQFF

J: TRBJ1-2
size: .
D: .
V: TRBV19
DNA: TGTGCCAGTAGTAGTGGACACCAACTTAACTATGGCTACACCTTC
CDR3: CASSSGHQLNYGYTF

J: TRBJ2-1
size: .
D: TRBD2
V: TRBV9
DNA: TGTGCCAGCAGCGTAGAGGGACTAGCGGCATTGGGTGAGCAGTTCTTC
CDR3: CASSVEGLAALGEQFF

J: TRBJ2-5
size: many
D: TRBD2
V: TRBV2
DNA: TGTGCCAGCAGTGAGGCTAGCGGGAGACAAGAGACCCAGTACTTC
CDR3: CASSEASGRQETQYF

J: TRBJ1-2
size: many
D: .
V: TRBV6-1
DNA: TGTGCCAGCAAATTATCAGGGAGGGGTGATGGCTACACCTTC
CDR3: CASKLSGRGDGYTF

J: TRBJ1-3
size: .
D: .
V: TRBV19
DNA: TGTGCCAGTATACTCTCGAGGGAGTCTGGAAACACCATATATTTT
CDR3: CASILSRESGNTIYF

J: TRBJ1-5
size: .
D: TRBD1
V: TRBV20-1
DNA: TGCAGTGCTAGAGGGAGACAGGGACTTAATCAGCCCCAGCATTTT
CDR3: CSARGRQGLNQPQHF

J: TRBJ2-7
size: many
D: TRBD2
V: TRBV3-1
DNA: TGTGCCAGCAGCCAGCATGGCACTAGCGGCTACGAGCAGTACTTC
CDR3: CASSQHGTSGYEQYF

J: TRBJ2-7
size: .
D: .
V: TRBV20-1
DNA: TGCAGTGCTAGGACAGGGGAGGGGGGGACCGAGCAGTACTTC
CDR3: CSARTGEGGTEQYF

J: TRBJ2-3
size: few
D: TRBD2
V: TRBV20-1
DNA: TGCAGTGCTAGAGATTGGAGGGCGACTAGCGGGAGAAGGGCCGATACGCAGTATTTT
CDR3: CSARDWRATSGRRADTQYF

J: TRBJ2-3
size: many
D: .
V: TRBV28
DNA: TGTGCCAGCAGACCCTCCGACGGGGCGGGCACAGATACGCAGTATTTT
CDR3: CASRPSDGAGTDTQYF

J: TRBJ1-4
size: few
D: .
V: TRBV20-1
DNA: TGCAGTGCTACCCGAGGCGGAAGGGAAAAACTGTTTTTT
CDR3: CSATRGGREKLFF

J: TRBJ2-5
size: few
D: .
V: TRBV7-2
DNA: TGTGCCAGCAGCTTAACCGGGACTCCTCAAGAGACCCAGTACTTC
CDR3: CASSLTGTPQETQYF

J: TRBJ1-3
size: .
D: .
V: TRBV28
DNA: TGTGCCAGTGTCGGAAACACCATATATTTT
CDR3: CASVGNTIYF

J: TRBJ1-1
size: .
D: TRBD1
V: TRBV4-1
DNA: TGCGCCAGCAGCCAGGCATACAGGGGCGGTTTTGAAGCTTTCTTT
CDR3: CASSQAYRGGFEAFF

J: TRBJ2-1
size: .
D: TRBD2
V: TRBV20-1
DNA: TGCAGTGCTGTCCCTATAGCGGGAGAGGACTACAGTGAGCAGTTCTTC
CDR3: CSAVPIAGEDYSEQFF

J: TRBJ2-1
size: many
D: .
V: TRBV2
DNA: TGTGCCAGCAGTGTTAGCGGTTACAATGAGCAGTTCTTC
CDR3: CASSVSGYNEQFF

J: TRBJ2-7
size: few
D: TRBD2
V: TRBV6-1
DNA: TGTGCCAGCGGACTAGCGGGACCTTCCTACGAGCAGTACTTC
CDR3: CASGLAGPSYEQYF

J: TRBJ2-1
size: many
D: TRBD2
V: TRBV10-1
DNA: TGCGCCAGCAGTGAGTGGCTAGCGGGGATGAGCTCCTACAATGAGCAGTTCTTC
CDR3: CASSEWLAGMSSYNEQFF

J: TRBJ2-1
size: many
D: TRBD1
V: TRBV29-1
DNA: TGCAGCGTTGCGCAGGGGGCCCACAATGAGCAGTTCTTC
CDR3: CSVAQGAHNEQFF

J: TRBJ1-5
size: many
D: TRBD1
V: TRBV2
DNA: TGTGCCAGCAATAGCTGGACAGGGATCAATCAGCCCCAGCATTTT
CDR3: CASNSWTGINQPQHF

J: TRBJ2-1
size: few
D: TRBD2
V: TRBV5-1
DNA: TGCGCCAGCAGCCCGCCCCTAGCGGGAGTCCGAAATGAGCAGTTCTTC
CDR3: CASSPPLAGVRNEQFF

J: TRBJ2-7
size: .
D: .
V: TRBV20-1
DNA: TGCAGTGCTCCCCGGACTCGACAGGTTAACGAGCAGTACTTC
CDR3: CSAPRTRQVNEQYF

J: TRBJ2-3
size: many
D: TRBD2
V: TRBV11-2
DNA: TGTGCCAGCAGCCCCGGGACTATACTAATTCATAGCACAGATACGCAGTATTTT
CDR3: CASSPGTILIHSTDTQYF

J: TRBJ2-5
size: few
D: .
V: TRBV6-1
DNA: TGTGCCAGCAGTCACAGGGTAGCTCTTAAGTACTTC
CDR3: CASSHRVALKYF

J: TRBJ1-6
size: many
D: .
V: TRBV12-3/TRBV12-4
DNA: TGTGCCAGCAGGGGAAGAAATTCACCCCTCCACTTT
CDR3: CASRGRNSPLHF

J: TRBJ2-7
size: many
D: .
V: TRBV2
DNA: TGTGCCAGCAGCCTTCTCGGGGAAACCTACGAGCAGTACTTC
CDR3: CASSLLGETYEQYF

J: TRBJ2-5
size: many
D: .
V: TRBV29-1
DNA: TGCAGCGTTCAGGGTAGCGGTCGGGAGACCCAGTACTTC
CDR3: CSVQGSGRETQYF

J: TRBJ1-2
size: many
D: .
V: TRBV12-3/TRBV12-4
DNA: TGTGCCAGCACGGAGACCCTAAACTATGGCTACACCTTC
CDR3: CASTETLNYGYTF

J: TRBJ2-3
size: .
D: .
V: TRBV7-8
DNA: TGTGCCAGCAGCTCAGGGCGCCGCACAGATACGCAGTATTTT
CDR3: CASSSGRRTDTQYF

J: TRBJ2-7
size: many
D: .
V: TRBV11-2
DNA: TGTGCCAGCAGACACGAGTCCCTCCTGGGATGGGGATTTGGGGGGCCCTACGAGCAGTACTTC
CDR3: CASRHESLLGWGFGGPYEQYF

J: TRBJ2-6
size: .
D: .
V: TRBV2
DNA: TGTGCCAGCAGTAGACAGTACTCTGGGGCCAACGTCCTGACTTTC
CDR3: CASSRQYSGANVLTF

J: TRBJ1-3
size: many
D: .
V: TRBV7-9
DNA: TGTGCCAGCAGCTTTGGAGACGCTGATTTCTCTGGAAACACCATATATTTT
CDR3: CASSFGDADFSGNTIYF

J: TRBJ2-5
size: many
D: TRBD1
V: TRBV5-6
DNA: TGTGCCAGCAGCGAGGGACAGGGGGTATGGGAGACCCAGTACTTC
CDR3: CASSEGQGVWETQYF

J: TRBJ2-1
size: many
D: .
V: TRBV5-1
DNA: TGCGCCAGCAGCTCGACGGAAAACGGGGGCAATGAGCAGTTCTTC
CDR3: CASSSTENGGNEQFF

J: TRBJ2-7
size: many
D: .
V: TRBV20-1
DNA: TGCAGTGCTAGAGAGGCCAGATCCTACGAGCAGTACTTC
CDR3: CSAREARSYEQYF

J: TRBJ1-2
size: .
D: .
V: TRBV7-9
DNA: TGTGCCAGCAGCCCCCCGGGGGCCCAGGGTTACACTAACTATGGCTACACCTTC
CDR3: CASSPPGAQGYTNYGYTF

J: TRBJ2-5
size: many
D: TRBD1
V: TRBV28
DNA: TGTGCCAGCAGTTCACAGGGGGGACCAGGGGAGACCCAGTACTTC
CDR3: CASSSQGGPGETQYF

J: TRBJ2-3
size: many
D: .
V: TRBV7-8
DNA: TGTGCCAGCAGCACCAGACAAGAATGGAGGCATACGCAGTATTTT
CDR3: CASSTRQEWRHTQYF

J: TRBJ2-2
size: many
D: .
V: TRBV7-2
DNA: TGTGCCAGCAGCTTATGGATGTCGGGAACCGGGGAGCTGTTTTTT
CDR3: CASSLWMSGTGELFF

J: TRBJ2-7
size: .
D: TRBD2
V: TRBV20-1
DNA: TGCAGTGCTACTGATACGGGACTAGCGGGAGACCACGAGCAGTACTTC
CDR3: CSATDTGLAGDHEQYF